These 11 T cell receptor beta chains originate from one sample sequenced in a study of Ad26.COV2.S vaccination and SARS-CoV-2 variants. TCRdb keeps only in-frame clones here, not all; method: immunoSEQ multiplex PCR. The table records roughly 350,000 clones, about 88% of them present only once. Treatment of the sample: roughly 19 received Ad26.COV2.S at low or high dose, single or two shots; roughly 5 received placebo; per-sample allocation not given. Repertoires come from day 63 after the first vaccine or placebo injection. The specimen comprised peripheral blood, sampled in a trial of Ad26.COV2.S vaccine versus placebo. These receptors were obtained from a person aged 18-65 years who received the Ad26.COV2.S COVID-19 vaccine or a placebo.

The chain joins TRBV30 to TRBJ1-2, with TRBD1 as a possible D gene (6 bases). The germline CDR1 and CDR2 sequences are GTSNPN and SVGIG (reference sequence). The V end was cut by 0 bases, the J end by 8 bases, with 16 bases between. The CDR3 has 14 amino acids. CDR3 sequence (DNA): TGTGCCTGGAGTGTGCTCAGGGGAGGGCAGGGCTACACCTTC. It translates to CAWSVLRGGQGYTF.

Only one count was recorded for this clone. The V call is TRBV28, the J call TRBJ2-5, with a weak D call TRBD2 (5 bases). CDR1 MDHEN and CDR2 SYDVKM come from the germline V gene. The CDR3 runs 14 residues. V shed 5 bases and J shed 0 bases, with 10 bases lying between them. The CDR3 spells CASSREANQETQYF. The CDR3 DNA is TGTGCCAGCAGTCGGGAAGCGAACCAAGAGACCCAGTACTTC.

This chain links TRBV4-3 with TRBJ2-1, with 8 bases identical to TRBD2. The CDR3 contains 15 residues. Germline CDR1 LGHNA, CDR2 YSLEER. Trimming at V came to 5 bases and at J to 8 bases, leaving 11 bases not matched to a gene. Here the CDR3 DNA reads TGCGCCAGCAGCAAGCGGACTAGCATTGGTGATGAGCAGTTCTTC. Protein sequence: CASSKRTSIGDEQFF.

The V and J genes are TRBV28 and TRBJ1-6; 9 bases map to TRBD1. There are 14 residues in the CDR3. Germline values: CDR1 MDHEN, CDR2 SYDVKM. V lost 11 bases and J lost 6; bases outside the gene matches: 8. This CDR3 reads CAGGRTGANSPLHF. The CDR3, as DNA: TGTGCCGGTGGGAGGACAGGGGCTAATTCACCCCTCCACTTT.

This clone was detected once. The chain joins TRBV29-1 to TRBJ2-1; 10 nucleotides agree with TRBD1. Trimming cost V 7 bases and J 9 bases; bases outside gene matches: 6. The length of the CDR3 is 12 residues. Looked up from germline, CDR1 is SQVTM and CDR2 is ANQGSEA. The CDR3 is CSARDRGFEQFF. The CDR3 DNA follows: TGCAGCGCCCGGGACAGGGGTTTTGAGCAGTTCTTC.

This clone was counted a single time. The chain has TRBV28 and TRBJ2-2, with TRBD1 identical over 7 bases. The V gene end was trimmed by 6 bases and the J gene end by 2 bases; junction bases not matched to a gene: 9. Germline CDR1 reads MDHEN; CDR2 reads SYDVKM. There are 16 residues in the CDR3. The CDR3 nucleotides are TGTGCCAGCAGAGCCTCCGGGACAGCCAACACCGGGGAGCTGTTTTTT. It is translated as CASRASGTANTGELFF. Supplemented by reference TRBV28 and TRBJ2-2, the full variable domain reads DVKVTQSSRYLVKRTGEKVFLECVQDMDHENMFWYRQDPGLGLRLIYFSYDVKMKEKGDIPEGYSVSREKKERFSLILESASTNQTSMYLCASRASGTANTGELFFGEGSRLTVL.

This chain uses TRBV11-3 with TRBJ2-2, with a tentative D call TRBD1 (6 bases). The CDR3 is 14 residues long. Per the germline V gene, CDR1 is SGHNT and CDR2 is YENEEA. V lost 5 bases, J lost 4 bases, and 11 bases lay in between. The CDR3 sequence is CASSLTGSTGELFF. The CDR3 DNA reads as TGTGCCAGCAGCCTAACAGGGTCCACCGGGGAGCTGTTTTTT.

This chain connects TRBV7-2 to TRBJ2-7, with 12 bases identical to TRBD2. This CDR3 spans 15 amino acids. Germline CDR1 is SGHTA and CDR2 is FQGNSA. The V segment lost 5 bases and the J segment 4 bases; nucleotides outside the gene matches: 6. The CDR3 DNA is TGTGCCAGCAGCCCGACTCTAGCGGGAGGGTACGAGCAGTACTTC. It is translated as CASSPTLAGGYEQYF.

The chain recombines TRBV7-9 with TRBJ2-1, with D hard to call. This CDR3 contains 15 residues. Between the trimmed V and J ends, which lost 1 base and 6 bases, there was a span of 13 bases. From germline, CDR1 is SEHNR and CDR2 FQNEAQ (reference sequence). CDR3 loop: CASSLEGMTANEQFF. As DNA, the CDR3 is TGTGCCAGCAGCTTAGAGGGTATGACCGCCAATGAGCAGTTCTTC.

The V call is TRBV10-3, the J call TRBJ2-1; unclear D gene. The germline CDR1 and CDR2 sequences are ENHRY and SYGVKD. V lost 4 bases and J lost 6, with 10 bases in between. This CDR3 is built from 13 residues. CDR3 protein: CAISGESPNEQFF. CDR3 bases: TGTGCCATCAGTGGTGAGTCCCCCAATGAGCAGTTCTTC.

The chain has TRBV10-1 and TRBJ2-7, with D possibly matching TRBD1 (6 bases). Deletions cut 6 bases from V and 5 bases from J, with 14 bases between. From germline, CDR1 is WNHNN and CDR2 SYGVQD (reference sequence). The CDR3 consists of 13 residues. CDR3 sequence reads: CASSIHREHEQYF. In DNA, the CDR3 is TGCGCCAGCAGCATCCACAGGGAGCACGAGCAGTACTTC.